Following are 15 T cell receptor beta chains from one sample sequenced in a study of tumor-infiltrating lymphocytes in primary liver carcinoma. RNA and DNA were co-extracted from roughly 20-30 mg of unsorted bulk tissue. The template, roughly 0.45 ug total RNA, yielded TCR beta cDNA made with a constant-region primer. ARM-PCR, slightly modified, supplied the TCR beta libraries through three nested multiplex PCR rounds. Investigators reported that the first two PCR rounds, at around 9 cycles each, used TRBV1-TRBV30 forward primers with a C-beta reverse primer. TCRdb fed the multiplex PCR reads into MiXCR, producing one record per CDR3 protein. Of about 75,000 distinct CDR3 sequences listed, about 75% are singletons. Sequencing was carried out using tumor-adjacent normal liver tissue. These receptors were obtained from a man in his forties with primary liver carcinoma and hepatitis B virus infection.

Concerning this clonotype itself: One junction end does not reproduce the germline sequence, and a read error may be involved. The chain is built from TRBV11-3 and TRBJ1-2, with 7 nucleotides matching TRBD1. The CDR3 runs 17 residues. The V gene's germline CDR1 is SGHNT and CDR2 YENEEA. In nucleotides, the CDR3 is TGTGCCAGCAGTACTCCTACCTACAGGGGAACTAACTATGGCTACACCTTT. Its translation: CASSTPTYRGTNYGYTF.

Note on this clonotype: Germline and junction disagree at one end, which may indicate a read error. The chain couples TRBV6-5 to TRBJ2-1; 8 nucleotides match TRBD1. Germline CDR1 is MNHEY and CDR2 is SVGAGI. The CDR3 loop spans 14 amino acids. In nucleotides, the CDR3 is TGCGCCAGCAATTACCTCACAGGGGGCAATGAGCAGTTCTTC. Amino acid sequence: CASNYLTGGNEQFF.

Points on this clonotype: One base away lies a much larger clone, so this may be a sequencing read error. This chain joins TRBV28 and TRBJ1-1; TRBD1 aligns across 11 bases. Germline V CDR1 and CDR2: MDHEN, SYDVKM. This CDR3 spans 15 amino acids. The ends lost 10 bases at V and 4 bases at J; junction bases unmatched: 11. The CDR3 DNA reads as TGTGCCAACAGGGATACGGACAGGGGGCTCACTGAAGCTTTCTTT. It yields the protein CANRDTDRGLTEAFF.

About this clonotype itself: Sequence at one end of the junction differs from germline and may be a read error. V is TRBV6-2 or TRBV6-3 and J is TRBJ1-5; D remains ambiguous. CDR1 is MNHEY, CDR2 SVGEGT, per germline. CDR3 length equals 14 residues. The DNA of the CDR3 is TGTGCCAGCAGTTACCGACCTAGCAATCAGTCCCAGCATTTT. Residues: CASSYRPSNQSQHF.

This clonotype was counted at least ten times. The chain has TRBV7-8 and TRBJ2-6; 8 bases map to TRBD2. CDR1 and CDR2 from the germline V gene are SGHVS and FQNEAQ. Unmatched junction bases numbered 10, after V lost 5 bases and J lost 1 base. CDR3 size: 18 residues. The CDR3 DNA reads TGTGCCAGCAGCCTTCCGGGACTAGACTTTTCTGGGGCCAACGTCCTGACTTTC. This encodes CASSLPGLDFSGANVLTF.

This clonotype appeared a single time. One end of the junction does not line up with germline, which may come from a read error. This sequence joins TRBV29-1 and TRBJ2-1, with D tentatively TRBD2 (7 bases). The CDR3 is 14 residues long. CDR1 and CDR2 (germline): SQVTM, ANQGSEA. The CDR3 bases are TGCAACGTTGAGGGGGGGGGCCGAGGCAATGAGCAGTTCTTC. Its protein is CNVEGGGRGNEQFF.

This clonotype was observed a few times. DNA of the CDR3: TGTGCCAGCAGCAAAGGGACTAGCGGGAGTGGAAATGAGCGGTTCTTC. Protein product: CASSKGTSGSGNERFF. The rearrangement links TRBV21-1 to TRBJ2-1; no DNA check was done on the table's D call, TRBD2. TRBV21-1 is described as a pseudogene. This CDR3 is built from 16 residues.

As to this clonotype: One junction end disagrees with the germline gene, perhaps due to a read error. The chain has TRBV4-2 and TRBJ2-5; D is perhaps TRBD1 or TRBD2 (5 bases each). The CDR3 loop spans 14 amino acids. Germline CDR1 and CDR2: LGHNA and YNFKEQ. The CDR3 region has the DNA TGTGCCAGCAGCCAAGACCGACAGCGGAAGACCCGGTACTTC. Its translation is CASSQDRQRKTRYF.

V is TRBV11-1 and J is TRBJ2-1, with D maybe TRBD1 (6 bases). CDR1 is SGHAT, CDR2 FQDESV, per germline (reference sequence). The CDR3 is 12 residues long. The DNA of the CDR3 is TGTGTTAGCGCAGGGGTCTACAATGAGCAGTTCTTC. This sequence encodes CVSAGVYNEQFF.

The rearrangement links TRBV6-5 to TRBJ2-4, with D unresolved. This CDR3 spans 15 amino acids. CDR1 is MNHEY and CDR2 is SVGAGI in the germline V gene. The V end lost 0 bases, the J end lost 1 base, and 7 bases lay between the germline ends. The CDR3 nucleotides read TGTGCCAGCAGTTACTCAGCTAATGCCAAAAACATTCAGTACTTC. Encoded protein: CASSYSANAKNIQYF.

The CDR3 bases are TGTGCCAGTAGTATCCTCCCAGGGGTGATGTACGAGCAGTACTTC. Translation: CASSILPGVMYEQYF. The gene calls are TRBV19 and TRBJ2-7; perhaps TRBD1 as D (6 bases). The germline V gene has CDR1 LNHDA and CDR2 SQIVND (reference sequence). The germline V and J ends were trimmed by 3 bases and 4 bases, with 16 bases remaining between them. The CDR3 covers 15 residues.

This clonotype was detected only a few times. A much larger clone sits a single nucleotide away, making a read error possible. This sequence joins TRBV10-3 and TRBJ2-2, with D possibly TRBD2 on 6 matching bases. V gave up 11 bases and J gave up 2 bases, with 15 bases separating them. Per the germline V gene, CDR1 is ENHRY and CDR2 is SYGVKD. The CDR3 runs 14 residues. The CDR3 loop reads CAAEEGTNTGELFF. CDR3 nucleotide sequence: TGTGCCGCCGAGGAGGGGACTAACACCGGGGAGCTGTTTTTT.

This clonotype was counted only a few times. This sequence joins TRBV14 and TRBJ2-1, with 7 bases fitting TRBD1. Germline V CDR1 and CDR2: SGHDN, FVKESK. With 1 base clipped from V and 15 bases from J, the junction kept 12 bases outside the gene matches. CDR3 length: 14 residues. CDR3 bases: TGTGCCAGCAGCCAAGGAAGGGCGTCGAGGGGGCGGTTCTTC. This gives the protein CASSQGRASRGRFF.

Turning to this clonotype: This likely comes from a read error, as the CDR3 has no conserved phenylalanine or tryptophan at its end. The V call is TRBV5-6, the J call TRBJ1-6; TRBD1 is a possible D gene (6 bases). The CDR3 loop spans 15 amino acids. Trimming left V 1 base short and J 8 bases short, with 13 bases between. The germline CDR1 and CDR2 sequences are SGHDT and YYEEEE. CDR3 region: CASSLLGQRDSPLHY. The CDR3 DNA sequence: TGTGCCAGCAGCTTGCTTGGACAGCGCGATTCACCCCTCCACTAT.

A note on this clonotype: A much more abundant neighbour one base away suggests this may be a read error. The V and J genes are TRBV29-1 and TRBJ2-2; the D gene is possibly TRBD2 (6 bases). V lost 4 bases and J lost 0, with 6 bases in between. CDR3 length: 13 amino acids. CDR1 is SQVTM and CDR2 is ANQGSEA in the germline V gene. The CDR3 here is CSVGLANTGELFF. For the CDR3, the DNA is TGCAGCGTTGGACTAGCGAACACCGGGGAGCTGTTTTTT.